The T cell receptor (beta chain) under discussion was sequenced for a study of T cells in localized non-small cell lung cancer. The protocol was immunoSEQ multiplex PCR, while the TCRdb copy is restricted to in-frame clones and leaves out a portion. The sample lists 9,400 or so clones; about nine tenths were seen once. Findings of the study overall: Across samples, adjacent lung featured a median roughly 60 of the top 100 tumor clones. Sequencing involved a lone tumor region, leaving heterogeneity possible. Elevated blood T cell density was associated with longer overall survival. The study found T cell clonality highest in uninvolved adjacent lung, above tumor.

As for this clone: Antigen specificity is unknown.

The CDR3 is made up of 15 amino acids. With 3 bases removed from V and 0 bases from J, the gap between germline ends came to 9 bases. Germline CDR1 and CDR2: SEHNR and FQNEAQ (reference sequence). This clonotype was obtained from a male donor at least 60 years old with stage III squamous cell lung carcinoma. Sequencing used peripheral blood, obtained before any cancer treatment. J is TRBJ1-5 and V is TRBV7-9; D may be TRBD1 (5 bases). As DNA, the CDR3 is TGTGCCAGCAGCTTGTCGACAGCTAGCAATCAGCCCCAGCATTTT. Translation: CASSLSTASNQPQHF.